Shown below are 23 T cell receptor beta chains from a single sample sequenced in a study of shared clonotypes between healthy human individuals (dated by TCRdb to between 2020 and 2021). Library method: the immunoSEQ multiplex PCR assay. The source is immuneACCESS, and TCRdb retained only in-frame sequences with V and J called. Part of the clones is not carried over; for the studies checked, unresolved V genes explain less than half of this, and the remainder is unexplained. This sample lists approximately 2.3 million clones; approximately 93% were detected once. 0.39% of the sample comes from the top ten. The sample taken for sequencing was naive CD4+ T cells from PBMCs. According to the study, the label for this sample's cell subset or site signals: CD45RA+ positively selected. Receptors originate from a man between 18 and 29 years old in good health. Some clones in this sample may be carry-over from other donors' samples.

V usage is TRBV21-1 and J usage is TRBJ2-7; the D call TRBD1 from the table was never checked on the DNA. TRBV21-1 is reported as a pseudogene. The CDR3 loop spans 15 amino acids. Here the CDR3 DNA reads TGTGCCAGCAGCAAAGGGCTGGGACAGTCCTACGAGCAGTACTTC. This sequence encodes CASSKGLGQSYEQYF.

The chain links TRBV30 to TRBJ1-5; weak D call: TRBD1 (5 bases). In germline, CDR1 is GTSNPN, CDR2 SVGIG (reference sequence). The CDR3 is made up of 16 amino acids. The germline V and J ends were trimmed by 1 base and 0 bases, with 13 bases remaining between them. CDR3 sequence: CAWSGDTGLSNQPQHF. The CDR3 nucleotides read TGTGCCTGGAGTGGAGACACAGGTCTTAGCAATCAGCCCCAGCATTTT.

This clone was picked up one time. The chain has TRBV19 and TRBJ2-7, with D possibly called TRBD1 or TRBD2 (6 bases each). Trimming removed 1 base from V and 2 bases from J, with 12 bases in between. The germline V gene encodes CDR1 LNHDA and CDR2 SQIVND (reference sequence). The CDR3 runs 15 residues. The CDR3 spells CASSIGRGAPYEQYF. The CDR3 DNA sequence: TGTGCCAGTAGTATAGGTAGGGGGGCCCCCTACGAGCAGTACTTC.

This clone was found once. Other DNA sequences in this sample translate to the same CDR3. The chain couples TRBV30 to TRBJ1-3, with D uncertain. The CDR3 length is 14 residues. V lost 0 bases and J 0 bases, leaving 6 bases between the germline ends. The germline V gene has CDR1 GTSNPN and CDR2 SVGIG (reference sequence). The CDR3 loop reads CAWSVQLSGNTIYF. CDR3 nucleotide sequence: TGTGCCTGGAGTGTACAACTCTCTGGAAACACCATATATTTT.

This chain joins TRBV2 and TRBJ2-7; 10 nucleotides align to TRBD1. Germline loops: CDR1 SNHLY, CDR2 FYNNEI. The CDR3 is made up of 15 amino acids. The V gene end was trimmed by 2 bases and the J gene end by 9 bases; junction bases not matched to a gene: 10. The CDR3 loop is CASSERGQGRVGQYF. CDR3 DNA sequence: TGTGCCAGCAGTGAACGGGGACAGGGGAGGGTTGGGCAGTACTTC.

This chain uses TRBV14 with TRBJ2-7; D not certain. CDR1 is SGHDN and CDR2 is FVKESK in the germline V gene. The CDR3 runs to 14 residues. V was trimmed by 4 bases and J by 6 bases, leaving 16 bases between them. The CDR3 DNA reads TGTGCCAGCAGCCTCCAAACCCTATCTACCGAGCAGTACTTC. It is translated as CASSLQTLSTEQYF.

V and J are TRBV30 and TRBJ2-5; possible D gene TRBD2, 5 bases. The CDR3 has 13 amino acids. Germline V gene data show CDR1 as GTSNPN and CDR2 as SVGIG (reference sequence). Trimming left V 6 bases short and J 7 bases short, with 18 bases between. The CDR3 is CACRLTRHGTQYF. In DNA, the CDR3 is TGTGCCTGCCGACTAACAAGACATGGGACCCAGTACTTC.

V is TRBV30 and J is TRBJ2-1, with D possibly being TRBD2 (5 bases). From germline, CDR1 is GTSNPN and CDR2 SVGIG (reference sequence). This CDR3 is built from 12 residues. V shed 0 bases and J shed 10 bases, with 10 bases lying between them. CDR3 sequence: CAWSVQSGEQFF. Here the CDR3 DNA reads TGTGCCTGGAGTGTCCAATCGGGAGAGCAGTTCTTC.

The chain employs TRBV5-6 and TRBJ2-5, with 8 bases matching TRBD2. Germline CDR1 and CDR2: SGHDT and YYEEEE. This CDR3 is built from 14 residues. Trimming cost V 5 bases and J 1 base; bases outside gene matches: 4. The CDR3 DNA is TGTGCCAGCAGGGCTAGCGGGCCCCAAGAGACCCAGTACTTC. Protein product: CASRASGPQETQYF.

The chain is built from TRBV19 and TRBJ1-4; D call uncertain. Germline V gene data show CDR1 as LNHDA and CDR2 as SQIVND (reference sequence). The CDR3 consists of 14 residues. Trimming stripped 2 bases from V and 4 bases from J, with 8 bases between. The CDR3 DNA follows: TGTGCCAGTAGTATATTGGGGAATAATGAAAAACTGTTTTTT. It codes for CASSILGNNEKLFF.

The V call is TRBV5-1, the J call TRBJ2-3; tentatively, D is TRBD2 (6 bases). Looked up from germline, CDR1 is SGHRS and CDR2 is YFSETQ. V was shortened by 4 bases and J by 6 bases, with 18 bases between the two germline ends. CDR3 size: 15 residues. CDR3 sequence (DNA): TGCGCCAGCAGCACCTCGGCGGGGTTCAGGGATACGCAGTATTTT. It is translated as CASSTSAGFRDTQYF.

V gene TRBV6-6 combines with J gene TRBJ2-1, with 7 bases matching TRBD2. Looked up from germline, CDR1 is MNHNY and CDR2 is SVGAGI (reference sequence). CDR3 length: 14 amino acids. V was clipped by 6 bases and J by 7 bases; unmatched bases: 9. The CDR3, as DNA: TGTGCCAGCAGGACGGGAGGACCGACGAATGAGCAGTTCTTC. Translating it yields CASRTGGPTNEQFF.

The rearrangement uses TRBV9 and TRBJ2-7; tentatively, D is TRBD1 (5 bases). V lost 3 bases to trimming and J lost 5 bases, with 15 bases between them. CDR3 size: 14 residues. The germline gives CDR1 SGDLS, CDR2 YYNGEE. The CDR3 protein is CASSEGLTRHEQYF. CDR3 sequence (DNA): TGTGCCAGCAGCGAGGGGCTCACTCGCCACGAGCAGTACTTC.

The J gene is TRBJ2-5, the V gene TRBV15, with D unresolved. From germline, CDR1 is LNHNV and CDR2 YYDKDF (reference sequence). Trimming pared 2 bases from V and 4 bases from J, leaving 11 bases between. The CDR3 length is 14 residues. The CDR3 region is CATSRPTRGETQYF. The CDR3, as DNA: TGTGCCACCAGCAGACCGACTCGCGGAGAGACCCAGTACTTC.

Turning to this clone: Additional DNA sequences in this sample encode the identical CDR3. The chain carries TRBV18 and TRBJ2-7, with 10 bases fitting TRBD1. The CDR3 is made up of 15 amino acids. CDR1 KGHSH and CDR2 LQKENI come from the germline V gene. V shed 3 bases and J 4 bases; nucleotides not matched to a gene: 6. The CDR3 nucleotides are TGTGCCAGCTCACCCCCAGGACAGGGGGGTTACGAGCAGTACTTC. Translated, it gives CASSPPGQGGYEQYF.

Points on this clone: Different DNA sequences within this sample yield the same CDR3. V gene TRBV5-1 combines with J gene TRBJ1-5; D not resolved. Germline V CDR1 and CDR2: SGHRS, YFSETQ. Trimming took 4 bases from V and 1 from J, leaving 6 bases between them. The CDR3 sequence is 13 residues long. DNA for the CDR3: TGCGCCAGCAGCCTACTGAGCAATCAGCCCCAGCATTTT. It specifies CASSLLSNQPQHF.

The V gene is TRBV5-1, the J gene TRBJ2-4; 9 positions agree with TRBD1. The CDR3 covers 16 residues. The junction had 13 bases not matched to a gene; V was cut back by 4 bases and J by 8 bases. The V gene's germline CDR1 is SGHRS and CDR2 YFSETQ. This CDR3 is CASSRGQGTSGDIQYF. Written as DNA, the CDR3 is TGCGCCAGCAGCAGAGGACAGGGGACTTCGGGGGACATTCAGTACTTC.

CDR3 nucleotide sequence: TGTGCCAGCAGCAAAAGTGGCATACTAGCGGAGGGCTACGAGCAGTACTTC. This gives the protein CASSKSGILAEGYEQYF. V and J are TRBV21-1 and TRBJ2-7; the table's D gene call, TRBD2, was not cross checked with the DNA. TRBV21-1 is reported as a pseudogene. CDR3 length: 17 residues.

This chain uses TRBV7-8 with TRBJ2-7, with D possibly being TRBD1 or TRBD2 (5 bases each). The CDR3 is 15 residues long. Trimming removed 5 bases at V and 0 bases at J, with 14 bases between. Germline V lookup: CDR1 SGHVS, CDR2 FQNEAQ. For the CDR3, the DNA is TGTGCCAGCAGCCTAGGGACGAAGAGCTCCTACGAGCAGTACTTC. Amino acids: CASSLGTKSSYEQYF.

The chain employs TRBV9 and TRBJ1-2, with a weak D call TRBD1 (5 bases). The V end was cut by 2 bases, the J end by 0 bases, with 11 bases between. Germline CDR1 reads SGDLS; CDR2 reads YYNGEE. The CDR3 runs to 15 residues. CDR3 DNA sequence: TGTGCCAGCAGCGTGGGGGGAACTACTAACTATGGCTACACCTTC. Protein: CASSVGGTTNYGYTF.

This chain joins TRBV29-1 and TRBJ1-4; a possible D gene is TRBD1 (5 bases). The germline gives CDR1 SQVTM, CDR2 ANQGSEA. Between the trimmed V and J ends, which lost 6 bases and 0 bases, there was a span of 8 bases. CDR3 size: 13 residues. Written as DNA, the CDR3 is TGCAGCGTCGGGGGGACAACTAATGAAAAACTGTTTTTT. Translating it yields CSVGGTTNEKLFF.

As regards this clone: This same CDR3 is encoded by further DNA sequences in the sample. V gene TRBV5-6 combines with J gene TRBJ1-1; D is perhaps TRBD1 (6 bases). Trimming removed 4 bases at V and 0 bases at J, with 10 bases between. In germline, CDR1 is SGHDT, CDR2 YYEEEE. The CDR3 totals 14 residues. The CDR3 protein is CASSLGHLNTEAFF. DNA for the CDR3: TGTGCCAGCAGCCTGGGACACCTGAACACTGAAGCTTTCTTT.

A single count supports this clone. Other nucleotide sequences in the sample specify the same CDR3. The chain couples TRBV7-9 to TRBJ2-7; D unclear. Trimming took 5 bases from V and 0 from J, leaving 5 bases between them. The CDR3 is 12 residues long. Per germline, CDR1 SEHNR and CDR2 FQNEAQ (reference sequence). For the CDR3, the DNA is TGTGCCAGCAGCCTGAGCTCCTACGAGCAGTACTTC. Translation: CASSLSSYEQYF. The full variable domain, in which reference TRBV7-9 and TRBJ2-7 provide the parts outside the CDR3, is DTGVSQNPRHKITKRGQNVTFRCDPISEHNRLYWYRQTLGQGPEFLTYFQNEAQLEKSRLLSDRFSAERPKGSFSTLEIQRTEQGDSAMYLCASSLSSYEQYFGPGTRLTVT.